The subject of this entry is one T cell receptor (beta chain). Antigen unknown. The CDR3 is made up of 14 amino acids. V gave up 4 bases and J gave up 8 bases, with 18 bases separating them. Germline-derived CDR1 and CDR2 are MDHEN and SYDVKM. The sample originates from a study of regulatory T cells. Findings of the study overall: Regulatory T cells showed the strongest V-J pair restriction and V/J gene skewing among patient repertoires. In CD3G-deficient patients, conventional CD4+ T cells were enriched for hydrophobic CDR3 residues at positions 6 and 7.

Every patient with CD3G deficiency had evidence of autoimmunity. At testing, patients were 2 to 39 years old, with reduced naive and increased memory T-cell proportions. CD4+ T cells were divided by sorting: CD25-high CD127-low Tregs, CD25-low CD127-high conventional cells. The primer mix had 52 TRBV and 13 TRBJ primers. Measured with immunoSEQ multiplex PCR; TCRdb has only the in-frame clones, and not every one. The sample carries around 29,000 clones, approximately 90% recorded once. Sequenced material: conventional CD4+ T cells sorted from blood. The receptor was isolated from a person aged 18-30 years with CD3G deficiency. This sequence joins TRBV28 and TRBJ2-7, with D perhaps being TRBD1 or TRBD2 (6 bases each). The CDR3 protein is CASSSSLQGLKQYF. CDR3 DNA: TGTGCCAGCAGTTCGAGTTTACAGGGACTCAAGCAGTACTTC.